The sequence of this T cell receptor beta chain was determined in a study of T cells in Graves' hyperthyroidism and ophthalmopathy (dated by TCRdb to between 2018 and 2020). About the full investigation: Peripheral blood samples were taken at the time of initial diagnosis, prior to any treatment. TCR V-J signatures able to tell the groups apart were searched for in a discovery cohort of some 100 patients, of whom more than 40 had Graves' ophthalmopathy and about 60 had stable Graves' hyperthyroidism. Prospective prediction of ophthalmopathy was tested in an independent validation cohort consisting of some 20 hyperthyroidism patients and around 16 patients who later progressed to ophthalmopathy. For training and testing, the approximately 92 patients in the discovery cohort were randomly divided in a 7:3 ratio. In about six Graves' hyperthyroidism patients, the study also compared T-cell repertoires from thyroid tissue with T-cell repertoires from blood. After blood sampling, hyperthyroidism patients were treated with methimazole at a starting dose of 30 mg daily, and ophthalmopathy patients were treated with high-dose intravenous methylprednisolone. According to the paper, TCR Vbeta CDR3 sequencing was carried out on 135 peripheral blood samples, which came from 40 to 45 ophthalmopathy, roughly 75 hyperthyroidism and some 17 progressor patients.

On this clonotype: Its antigen target is currently unknown. No much larger clone is present one base from it, and per-base qualities are unavailable.

The TCR beta CDR3 regions were amplified from RNA transcripts. The first round of RT-PCR for the TCR CDR3 was performed with the HTBI primer set and the Qiagen OneStep RT-PCR kit. Libraries were constructed in a second round of multiplex PCR, after which size selection and purification were performed. The libraries were sequenced on an Illumina HiSeq2000 using paired-end 100 bp reads. On the authors' methods: Raw data were processed with SOAPnuke, discarding reads with adapters, uncalled bases, mean Phred below 15, or no exact constant-primer or identifier match. COPE v1.2.5 was used to merge high-quality paired reads, and clonotypes were defined as unique nucleotide sequences. Clonotypes were aligned to IMGT TRBV, TRBD and TRBJ reference segments using MiTCR v1.1. Analysis was restricted to V-J combinations with a frequency above 0.0001, which covered roughly 99% of repertoires. The TCS score was defined as the ratio of F50 (clonal expansion) to E x V (chaos), calculated using BLOSUM62-based TCRdist between CDR3 peptides within each V-J. Welch's t-statistics and random forest reduced around 550 V-J features to roughly 13, which were used in a naive Bayes classifier (R e1071). TCRdb trimmed the raw reads at Q25, called clones with MiXCR and kept productive beta chains. Entries are consolidated by CDR3 protein sequence, retaining the most common genes and DNA. What appears here as the V and J calls and clone size reflects TCRdb's work, not the paper's. This sample is represented by around 370,000 distinct CDR3 sequences; 18% of them were singletons. The biggest ten clones account for 40% of the sample.

Ophthalmopathy patients had moderately to severely active disease, Clinical Activity Score of at least 3, NOSPECS grade of at least 4, and duration under 3 months. Patients with uncontrolled infections, other autoimmune diseases, pregnancy or lactation were excluded. Clinical symptoms, serum thyroxine and TRAb, thyroid ultrasound, and orbital computed tomography formed the basis for the diagnoses. Ficoll-Paque density gradient centrifugation was used to isolate PBMCs from about 10 ml of fresh peripheral blood. Total RNA was extracted using Trizol reagent, and RNA quality was assessed on an Agilent 2100 Bioanalyzer. Broad study findings and their caveats: Sample size was not statistically predetermined, and blinding of investigators to group allocation was not performed. A model built on a 13 V-J signature distinguished ophthalmopathy from stable hyperthyroidism, reaching about 88% sensitivity and about 81% specificity in cross-validation and 80%/75% in testing. Blood samples also contained most of the expanded thyroid clonotypes (frequency above 0.001), which suggests that blood repertoires may reflect thyroid immune responses. In validation, the model predicted progression to ophthalmopathy with 55% to 71% sensitivity and approximately 74% specificity, a median of around six months before onset.

The origin of this receptor is a man aged 18-30 years with Graves' ophthalmopathy. Sequenced material: blood.

The sequence in DNA is TGTGCCAGCAGTTACTCGGACGTGGTCAACTCACCCCTCCACTTT. Its protein is CASSYSDVVNSPLHF. The rearrangement joined TRBV6-2 or TRBV6-3 to TRBJ1-6; there is no confident call for the D gene. V drops 0 bases and J drops 10 bases, leaving 13 bases in between. CDR1 MNHEY and CDR2 SVGEGT are derived from the germline V gene. Inclusive of the bounding cysteine and phenylalanine, the CDR3 is 15 residues long. The retained sequence is limited to the CDR3, 45 bases, with the frame set at the first base.